This record covers a single TCR beta chain. Using its own MiXCR run on the RACE reads, TCRdb lists one record per CDR3 protein. The sample lists approximately 370,000 distinct CDR3 sequences, 5% to 6.5% occurring once. As for time point: pre-sensitization, week 0. Noted treatment: therapeutic diphenylcyclopropenone sensitization with weekly scalp DPC. This sample was taken from a study of human T cells and chemical hapten exposure. CDR1 ENHRY and CDR2 SYGVKD come from the germline V gene. The CDR3 loop spans 15 amino acids. The junction had 5 bases not matched to a gene; V was cut back by 2 bases and J by 9 bases.

This chain connects TRBV10-3 to TRBJ1-6; TRBD1 matches at 9 bases. The clonotype originates from a woman under 30 with alopecia areata. Some clones in this sample may be carry-over from other donors' samples. The sequenced sample was whole blood, obtained in connection with sensitization to the hapten diphenylcyclopropenone (DPC). This CDR3 reads CAISEEGQGGSPLHF. In DNA form, the CDR3 reads TGTGCCATCAGTGAGGAGGGACAGGGCGGTTCACCCCTCCACTTT.